A selection of T cell receptor beta chains follows, all from one sample in a study of shared clonotypes between healthy human individuals. Assay used: immunoSEQ multiplex PCR; TCRdb lists only in-frame clones, some missing. The sample records about 800,000 clones, about 96% being singletons. Sequenced input: naive CD8+ T cells sorted from blood. The receptors stem from a man younger than 45 in good health. Both conserved end residues are part of each CDR3. Fields, in order: CDR3 length, D gene, V gene, J gene, CDR3 protein, CDR3 DNA. A D gene is named only where the DNA matches it firmly.

20	NA	TRBV7-8	TRBJ1-1	CASSTIPGKDIIPQNTEAFF	TGTGCCAGCAGCACAATCCCGGGAAAGGACATCATCCCTCAGAACACTGAAGCTTTCTTT
17	NA	TRBV7-9	TRBJ1-4	CASSLAPVGGNNEKLFF	TGTGCCAGCAGCTTAGCTCCCGTGGGGGGAAATAATGAAAAACTGTTTTTT
12	NA	TRBV2	TRBJ1-4	CATGGEGEKLFF	TGTGCTACAGGAGGGGAAGGCGAAAAACTGTTTTTT
15	NA	TRBV5-1	TRBJ2-7	CASSLRAENSYEQYF	TGCGCCAGCAGCTTAAGGGCAGAAAACTCCTACGAGCAGTACTTC
16	NA	TRBV7-9	TRBJ2-3	CASSPPDLEKVDTQYF	TGTGCCAGCAGCCCGCCGGACTTAGAAAAAGTAGATACGCAGTATTTT
13	NA	TRBV28	TRBJ2-7	CASSSASSYEQYF	TGTGCCAGCAGTTCAGCTAGCTCCTACGAGCAGTACTTC
16	NA	TRBV5-5	TRBJ2-2	CASSLPRGIDTGELFF	TGTGCCAGCAGCTTACCCCGGGGCATAGACACCGGGGAGCTGTTTTTT
15	NA	TRBV11-2	TRBJ2-7	CASSLVSSVFYEQYF	TGTGCCAGCAGCTTAGTCTCCTCCGTCTTCTACGAGCAGTACTTC
12	NA	TRBV6-1	TRBJ1-2	CASRDRLYGYTF	TGTGCCAGTAGAGACAGACTCTATGGCTACACCTTC
16	NA	TRBV10-2	TRBJ2-1	CASSELSGTPYNEQFF	TGCGCCAGCAGTGAGCTCTCTGGGACACCCTACAATGAGCAGTTCTTC
17	NA	TRBV7-9	TRBJ2-3	CASSLKGSGDPTDTQYF	TGTGCCAGCAGCTTAAAGGGATCAGGGGATCCCACAGATACGCAGTATTTT
11	NA	TRBV2	TRBJ1-3	CASNSGNTIYF	TGTGCCAGCAACTCTGGAAACACCATATATTTT
16	NA	TRBV5-1	TRBJ2-1	CASSPPTGFTYNEQFF	TGCGCCAGCAGCCCCCCCACAGGGTTCACCTACAATGAGCAGTTCTTC
12	NA	TRBV2	TRBJ1-1	CASSDGGTEAFF	TGTGCCAGCAGTGATGGAGGTACTGAAGCTTTCTTT
16	TRBD1	TRBV18	TRBJ2-7	CASSPPLGQDSYEQYF	TGTGCCAGCTCACCACCTCTCGGACAGGATTCCTACGAGCAGTACTTC
16	NA	TRBV7-9	TRBJ2-1	CASSLAWDLRFNEQFF	TGTGCCAGCAGCTTAGCATGGGACTTAAGGTTCAATGAGCAGTTCTTC
13	TRBD1	TRBV9	TRBJ1-1	CASSEGTGPKAFF	TGTGCCAGCAGCGAGGGGACAGGCCCTAAAGCTTTCTTT
12	TRBD2	TRBV29-1	TRBJ2-1	CSVKGTSNEQFF	TGCAGCGTTAAGGGGACTAGCAATGAGCAGTTCTTC
16	NA	TRBV5-4	TRBJ2-1	CASSLGALRSYNEQFF	TGTGCCAGCAGCTTGGGGGCCTTACGCTCCTACAATGAGCAGTTCTTC
12	NA	TRBV6-5	TRBJ2-1	CASSYYYNEQFF	TGTGCCAGCAGTTACTACTACAATGAGCAGTTCTTC
13	NA	TRBV29-1	TRBJ2-3	CSVEGLSTDTQYF	TGCAGCGTTGAAGGTCTTAGCACAGATACGCAGTATTTT
16	NA	TRBV28	TRBJ1-1	CASSFSLVGSNTEAFF	TGTGCCAGCAGTTTTTCCCTGGTAGGGTCCAACACTGAAGCTTTCTTT
14	NA	TRBV29-1	TRBJ2-2	CSATATDDTGELFF	TGCAGCGCAACAGCGACAGACGACACCGGGGAGCTGTTTTTT
16	TRBD2	TRBV4-3	TRBJ2-1	CASSQVVTSEYNEQFF	TGCGCCAGCAGCCAAGTAGTGACTAGCGAGTACAATGAGCAGTTCTTC
14	TRBD1	TRBV30	TRBJ1-2	CAWNPGQGFYGYTF	TGTGCCTGGAATCCGGGACAGGGGTTCTATGGCTACACCTTC
13	NA	TRBV6-5	TRBJ2-7	CASSLAPSYEQYF	TGTGCCAGCAGTCTAGCGCCCAGCTACGAGCAGTACTTC